The present T cell receptor (beta chain) was sequenced within a study of response to subunit inactivated influenza vaccine (dated by TCRdb to the late 2010s). Background for the entire study: To follow how T cells responded to a trivalent subunit inactivated influenza vaccine, the researchers relied on deep quantitative profiling of the T cell receptor repertoire.

The full study reports these points: It was suggested by the authors that each seasonal influenza vaccination may recruit only a limited number of new T cells.

In this sample, this clonotype turned up a few times. The target of this receptor is not known. It has no much larger one-base neighbor in the sample; base qualities were not kept. The receptor library was made with RT-PCR. Instrument used: Illumina HiSeq 2500. TCRdb cleaned the public reads at Q25 with fastp, built clones with MiXCR and kept in-frame beta chains. Identical CDR3 proteins give one entry, which carries the most common genes and DNA. The sample table records over 400,000 distinct CDR3 sequences; approximately 10% of these occur just once. The ten largest clonotypes hold roughly 12% of the sample. The sample's time point label, in plain terms: around 45 days after influenza vaccine administration. The TCR sequence derives from a man aged 50 or older who received an inactivated influenza vaccine. Donor details come from another sample of the same person, matched by shared clones. The input for sequencing was PBMCs from blood, taken about 40 days after vaccination.

CDR3 protein: CASSLRRTSGSGNEQFF. The DNA sequence is given as TGCGCCAGCAGCTTGCGTAGGACTAGCGGGAGTGGGAATGAGCAGTTCTTC. Recombination joined TRBV5-1 with TRBJ2-1; TRBD2 aligns with 13 central bases. From the cysteine through the phenylalanine, the CDR3 covers 17 amino acids. This entry keeps only the CDR3 DNA: 51 bases, framed from base 1. CDR1 and CDR2 are drawn from the germline V gene: SGHRS, YFSETQ. Compared with germline, V lacks 1 base and J lacks 7 bases; bases without a gene match: 8.